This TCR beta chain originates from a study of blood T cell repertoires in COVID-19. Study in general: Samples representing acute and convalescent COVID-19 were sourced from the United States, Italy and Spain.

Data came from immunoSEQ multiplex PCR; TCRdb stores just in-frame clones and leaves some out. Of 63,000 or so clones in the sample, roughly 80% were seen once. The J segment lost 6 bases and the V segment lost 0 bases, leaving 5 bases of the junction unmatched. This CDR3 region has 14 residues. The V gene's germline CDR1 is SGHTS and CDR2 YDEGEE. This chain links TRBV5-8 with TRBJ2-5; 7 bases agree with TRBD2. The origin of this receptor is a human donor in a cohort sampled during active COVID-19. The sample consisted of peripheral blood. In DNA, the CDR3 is TGTGCCAGCAGCTTGGTAGCGGGTACGAAGACCCAGTACTTC. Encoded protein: CASSLVAGTKTQYF.